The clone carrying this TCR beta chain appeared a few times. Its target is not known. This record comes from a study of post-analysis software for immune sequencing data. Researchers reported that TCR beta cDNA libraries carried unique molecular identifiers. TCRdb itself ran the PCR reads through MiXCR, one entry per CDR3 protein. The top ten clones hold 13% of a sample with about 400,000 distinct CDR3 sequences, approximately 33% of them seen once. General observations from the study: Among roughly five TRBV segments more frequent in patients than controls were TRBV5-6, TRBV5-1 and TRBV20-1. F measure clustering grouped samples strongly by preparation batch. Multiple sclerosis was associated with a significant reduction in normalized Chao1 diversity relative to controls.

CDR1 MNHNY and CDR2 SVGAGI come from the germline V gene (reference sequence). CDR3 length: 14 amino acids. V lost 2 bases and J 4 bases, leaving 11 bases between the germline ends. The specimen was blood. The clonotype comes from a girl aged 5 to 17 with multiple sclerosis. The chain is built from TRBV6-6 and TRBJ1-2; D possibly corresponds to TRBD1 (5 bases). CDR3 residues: CASSYGGTVYGYTF. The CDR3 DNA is TGTGCCAGCAGTTACGGGGGGACGGTCTATGGCTACACCTTC.